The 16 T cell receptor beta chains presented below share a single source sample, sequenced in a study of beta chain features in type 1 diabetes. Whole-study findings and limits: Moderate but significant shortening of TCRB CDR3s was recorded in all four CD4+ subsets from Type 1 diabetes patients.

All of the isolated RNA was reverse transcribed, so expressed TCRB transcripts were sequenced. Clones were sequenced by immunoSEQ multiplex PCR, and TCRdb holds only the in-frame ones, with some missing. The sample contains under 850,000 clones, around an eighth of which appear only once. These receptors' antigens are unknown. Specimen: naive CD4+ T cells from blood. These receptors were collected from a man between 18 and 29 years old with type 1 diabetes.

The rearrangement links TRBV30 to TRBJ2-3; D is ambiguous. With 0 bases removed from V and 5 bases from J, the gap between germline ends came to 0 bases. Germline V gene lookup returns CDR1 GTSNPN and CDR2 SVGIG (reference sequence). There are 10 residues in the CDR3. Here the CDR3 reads CAWSVDTQYF. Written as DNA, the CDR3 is TGTGCCTGGAGTGTAGATACGCAGTATTTT. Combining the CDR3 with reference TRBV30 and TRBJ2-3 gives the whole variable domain SQTIHQWPATLVQPVGSPLSLECTVEGTSNPNLYWYRQAAGRGLQLLFYSVGIGQISSEVPQNLSASRPQDRQFILSSKKLLLSDSGFYLCAWSVDTQYFGPGTRLTVL.

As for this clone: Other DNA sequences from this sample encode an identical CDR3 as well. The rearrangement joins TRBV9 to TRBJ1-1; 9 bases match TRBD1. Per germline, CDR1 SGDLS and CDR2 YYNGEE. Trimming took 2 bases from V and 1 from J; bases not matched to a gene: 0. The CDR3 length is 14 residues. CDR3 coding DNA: TGTGCCAGCAGCGTGGGACAGGGGAACACTGAAGCTTTCTTT. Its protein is CASSVGQGNTEAFF.

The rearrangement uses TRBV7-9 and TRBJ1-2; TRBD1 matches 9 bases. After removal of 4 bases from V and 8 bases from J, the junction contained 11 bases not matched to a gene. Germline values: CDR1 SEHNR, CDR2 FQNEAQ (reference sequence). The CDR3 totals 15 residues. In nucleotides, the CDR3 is TGTGCCAGCAGCTATCCGGGACAGGGAGCGGGAGGCTACACCTTC. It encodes CASSYPGQGAGGYTF. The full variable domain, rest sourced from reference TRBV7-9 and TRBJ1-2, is DTGVSQNPRHKITKRGQNVTFRCDPISEHNRLYWYRQTLGQGPEFLTYFQNEAQLEKSRLLSDRFSAERPKGSFSTLEIQRTEQGDSAMYLCASSYPGQGAGGYTFGSGTRLTVV.

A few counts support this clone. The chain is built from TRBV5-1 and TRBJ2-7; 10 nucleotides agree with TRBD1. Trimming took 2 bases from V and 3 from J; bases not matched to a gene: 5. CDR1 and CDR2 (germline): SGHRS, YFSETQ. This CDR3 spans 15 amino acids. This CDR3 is CASSLRQGAFYEQYF. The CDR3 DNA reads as TGCGCCAGCAGCTTAAGACAGGGGGCCTTCTACGAGCAGTACTTC.

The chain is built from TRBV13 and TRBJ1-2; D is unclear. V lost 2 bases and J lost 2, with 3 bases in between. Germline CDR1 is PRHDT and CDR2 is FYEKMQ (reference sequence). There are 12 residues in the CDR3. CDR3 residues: CASSLRNYGYTF. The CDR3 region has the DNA TGTGCCAGCAGCTTAAGAAACTATGGCTACACCTTC. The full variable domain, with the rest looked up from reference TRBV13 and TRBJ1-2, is AAGVIQSPRHLIKEKRETATLKCYPIPRHDTVYWYQQGPGQDPQFLISFYEKMQSDKGSIPDRFSAQQFSDYHSELNMSSLELGDSALYFCASSLRNYGYTFGSGTRLTVV.

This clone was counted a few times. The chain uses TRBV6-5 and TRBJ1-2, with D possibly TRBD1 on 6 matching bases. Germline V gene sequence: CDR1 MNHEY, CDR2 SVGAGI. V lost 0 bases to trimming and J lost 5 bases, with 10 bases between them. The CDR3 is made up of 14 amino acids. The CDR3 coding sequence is TGTGCCAGCAGTTACTCGGGGGGACAATATGGCTACACCTTC. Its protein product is CASSYSGGQYGYTF.

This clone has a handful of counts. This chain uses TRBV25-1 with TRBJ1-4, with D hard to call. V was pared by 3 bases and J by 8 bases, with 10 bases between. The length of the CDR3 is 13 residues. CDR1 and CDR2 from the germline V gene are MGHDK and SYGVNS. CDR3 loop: CASSEPQVEKLFF. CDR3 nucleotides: TGTGCCAGCAGTGAGCCCCAAGTCGAAAAACTGTTTTTT.

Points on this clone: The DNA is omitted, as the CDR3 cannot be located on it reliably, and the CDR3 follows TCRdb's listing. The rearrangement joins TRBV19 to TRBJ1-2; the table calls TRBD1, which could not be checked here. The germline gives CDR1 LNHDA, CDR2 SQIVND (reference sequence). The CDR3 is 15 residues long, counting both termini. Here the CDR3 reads CASSFFGQGAYGYTF.

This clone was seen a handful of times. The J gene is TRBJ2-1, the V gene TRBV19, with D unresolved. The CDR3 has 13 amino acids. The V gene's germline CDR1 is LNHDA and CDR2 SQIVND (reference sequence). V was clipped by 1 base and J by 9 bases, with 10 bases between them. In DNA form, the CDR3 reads TGTGCCAGTAGTATAGTAAGCGCGACTGAGCAGTTCTTC. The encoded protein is CASSIVSATEQFF.

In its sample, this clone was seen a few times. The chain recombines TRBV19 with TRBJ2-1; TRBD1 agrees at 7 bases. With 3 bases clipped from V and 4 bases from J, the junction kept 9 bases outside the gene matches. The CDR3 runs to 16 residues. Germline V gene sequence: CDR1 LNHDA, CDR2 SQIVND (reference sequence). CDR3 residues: CASSIGQAPEYNEQFF. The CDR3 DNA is TGTGCCAGTAGTATTGGACAGGCCCCTGAGTACAATGAGCAGTTCTTC.

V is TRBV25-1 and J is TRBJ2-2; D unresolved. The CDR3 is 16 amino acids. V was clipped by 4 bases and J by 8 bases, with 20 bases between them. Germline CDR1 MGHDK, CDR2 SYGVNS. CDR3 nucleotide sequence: TGTGCCAGCAGTGGTGGTTTAATTTCAGACGGGGGGGAGCTGTTTTTT. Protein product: CASSGGLISDGGELFF. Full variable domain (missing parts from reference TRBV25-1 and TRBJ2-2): EADIYQTPRYLVIGTGKKITLECSQTMGHDKMYWYQQDPGMELHLIHYSYGVNSTEKGDLSSESTVSRIRTEHFPLTLESARPSHTSQYLCASSGGLISDGGELFFGEGSRLTVL.

CDR3 DNA: TGCGCCAGCAGCCGTACAGGGGGTGTAAACTATGGCTACACCTTC. Translated: CASSRTGGVNYGYTF. The J gene is TRBJ1-2, the V gene TRBV4-1; 8 bases line up with TRBD1. Germline V gene lookup returns CDR1 MGHRA and CDR2 YSYEKL. V was clipped by 4 bases and J by 2 bases; unmatched bases: 6. CDR3 length equals 15 residues.

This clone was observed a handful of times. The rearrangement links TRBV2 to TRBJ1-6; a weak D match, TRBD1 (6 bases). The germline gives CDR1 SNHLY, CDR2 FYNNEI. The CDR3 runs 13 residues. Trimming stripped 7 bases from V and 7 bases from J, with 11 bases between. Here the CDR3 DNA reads TGTGCCAGCACGGGGGCGGTGAATTCACCCCTCCACTTT. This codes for CASTGAVNSPLHF.

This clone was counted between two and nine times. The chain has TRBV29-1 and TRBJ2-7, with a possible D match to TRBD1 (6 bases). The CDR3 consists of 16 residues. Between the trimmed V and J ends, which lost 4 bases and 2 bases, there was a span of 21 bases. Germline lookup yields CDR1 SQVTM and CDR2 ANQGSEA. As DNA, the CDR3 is TGCAGCGTTGCTTACAGGGTATGGTCTAGCACCTACGAGCAGTACTTC. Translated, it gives CSVAYRVWSSTYEQYF.

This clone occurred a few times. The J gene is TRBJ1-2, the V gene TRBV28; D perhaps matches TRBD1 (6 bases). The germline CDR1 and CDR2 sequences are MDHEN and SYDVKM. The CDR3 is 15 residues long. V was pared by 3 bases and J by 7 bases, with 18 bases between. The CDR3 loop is CASSLNGDIQVGYTF. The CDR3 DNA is TGTGCCAGCAGTTTGAATGGGGACATACAGGTTGGCTACACCTTC.

The CDR3 coding sequence is TGTGCCAGCAGCTTATTTCAGGCCTACGAGCAGTACTTC. This codes for CASSLFQAYEQYF. V is TRBV7-9 and J is TRBJ2-7; D is undetermined. The V gene's germline CDR1 is SEHNR and CDR2 FQNEAQ (reference sequence). CDR3 length equals 13 residues. V lost 2 bases and J 2 bases, leaving 7 bases between the germline ends.